The next 30 T cell receptor beta chains were all read from a single sample in a study of Graves' ophthalmopathy and Graves' hyperthyroidism. RNA served as the template for amplifying TCR beta CDR3 regions. Second-round multiplex PCR followed a first-round RT-PCR using HTBI primers. TCRdb ran MiXCR on the multiplex PCR reads and lists one entry per CDR3 protein. The data contain about 500,000 distinct CDR3 sequences, approximately 15% of them singletons. Sequenced: blood. The receptor source for this set is a woman aged 25 to 45 with Graves' ophthalmopathy.

This clonotype was seen at least ten times. V usage is TRBV24-1 and J usage is TRBJ1-2; 7 nucleotides align to TRBD1. CDR1 is KGHDR, CDR2 SFDVKD, per germline. The CDR3 spans 14 residues. Unmatched junction bases numbered 11, after V lost 7 bases and J lost 7 bases. In DNA, the CDR3 is TGTGCCACCAGCTCATCCGGGGACAGAGGTGGCTACACCTTC. Translated, it gives CATSSSGDRGGYTF.

Many counts were recorded for this clonotype. The CDR3 reads CASSNRRGGTEAFF. For the CDR3, the DNA is TGTGCCAGCAGTAACCGACGGGGAGGGACTGAAGCTTTCTTT. The V and J genes are TRBV6-5 and TRBJ1-1; D not certain. V was shortened by 5 bases and J by 5 bases, with 15 bases between the two germline ends. The CDR3 is made up of 14 amino acids. Looked up from germline, CDR1 is MNHEY and CDR2 is SVGAGI.

Worth noting for this clonotype: A read error may be the cause here, since a much bigger clone is one base away. The chain employs TRBV6-5 and TRBJ1-6; D unresolved. CDR3 size: 15 residues. Germline CDR1 reads MNHEY; CDR2 reads SVGAGI. The CDR3, as DNA: TGTGTCAGCAGTCTACTGGAGGCCTATAATTCACCCCTCCACTTT. Protein: CVSSLLEAYNSPLHF.

Many counts were recorded for this clonotype. V is TRBV27 and J is TRBJ1-6, with D possibly TRBD1 on 5 matching bases. Germline assignment: CDR1 MNHEY and CDR2 SMNVEV (reference sequence). The CDR3 runs 14 residues. Between the trimmed V and J ends, which lost 5 bases and 8 bases, there was a span of 13 bases. CDR3 sequence: CASSPTVRDSPLHF. DNA of the CDR3: TGTGCCAGCAGTCCAACAGTCAGGGATTCACCCCTCCACTTT.

This clonotype was counted at least ten times. The chain is built from TRBV7-9 and TRBJ2-6; D not resolved. The CDR3 is 14 amino acids. In germline, CDR1 is SEHNR, CDR2 FQNEAQ (reference sequence). Trimming cost V 7 bases and J 1 base, with 8 bases left between them. The CDR3 here is CASTPSSGANVLTF. In nucleotides, the CDR3 is TGTGCCAGCACCCCCTCGTCTGGGGCCAACGTCCTGACTTTC.

This clonotype occurred many times. The V and J genes are TRBV11-2 and TRBJ2-5; D perhaps matches TRBD1 (6 bases). The V end was cut by 0 bases, the J end by 5 bases, with 13 bases between. Germline V lookup: CDR1 SGHAT, CDR2 FQNNGV. CDR3 size: 15 residues. CDR3 nucleotide sequence: TGTGCCAGCAGCTTAGAAGGGGTGGACAGTGAGACCCAGTACTTC. Its protein product is CASSLEGVDSETQYF. The full variable domain, completed using reference TRBV11-2 and TRBJ2-5, is EAGVAQSPRYKIIEKRQSVAFWCNPISGHATLYWYQQILGQGPKLLIQFQNNGVVDDSQLPKDRFSAERLKGVDSTLKIQPAKLEDSAVYLCASSLEGVDSETQYFGPGTRLLVL.

This clonotype was observed at least ten times. The chain couples TRBV20-1 to TRBJ2-5; D perhaps matches TRBD2 (6 bases). The CDR3 spans 15 residues. Germline CDR1 reads DFQATT; CDR2 reads SNEGSKA (reference sequence). V was trimmed by 4 bases and J by 2 bases, leaving 17 bases between them. The CDR3 is CSAMRGAGPQETQYF. CDR3 sequence (DNA): TGCAGTGCTATGAGGGGAGCGGGCCCACAAGAGACCCAGTACTTC.

This clonotype was detected many times. At one end, the junction sequence differs from germline, possibly due to a read error. The CDR3 spells CASSLRPSLAKNIKYF. The CDR3, as DNA: TGTGCCAGCAGTTTAAGGCCGTCACTCGCCAAAAACATTAAGTACTTC. The chain has TRBV12-3 or TRBV12-4 and TRBJ2-4, with D uncertain. The CDR3 is 16 amino acids.

This clonotype was recorded many times. The chain joins TRBV12-3 or TRBV12-4 to TRBJ1-1, with TRBD1 matching 8 bases. This CDR3 spans 16 amino acids. J lost 5 bases, V lost 7 bases, and 15 bases had no gene match. The CDR3 protein is CASKIGQLQGDTEAFF. Written as DNA, the CDR3 is TGTGCCAGCAAAATAGGACAACTACAGGGGGATACTGAAGCTTTCTTT.

The chain has TRBV7-9 and TRBJ1-3; D is ambiguous. From germline, CDR1 is SEHNR and CDR2 FQNEAQ (reference sequence). Between the trimmed V and J ends, which lost 11 bases and 0 bases, there was a span of 14 bases. The CDR3 totals 14 residues. In nucleotides, the CDR3 is TGTGCCGCGCCACAGACTAACTCTGGAAACACCATATATTTT. This codes for CAAPQTNSGNTIYF.

In this sample, this clonotype turned up many times. This rearrangement joins TRBV27 to TRBJ2-5; a weak D match, TRBD2 (6 bases). Germline CDR1 and CDR2: MNHEY and SMNVEV (reference sequence). Trimming removed 8 bases from V and 2 bases from J, with 15 bases in between. The length of the CDR3 is 14 residues. This chain's CDR3 is CASGWGDRQETQYF. As DNA, the CDR3 is TGTGCCAGCGGGTGGGGGGATAGGCAAGAGACCCAGTACTTC.

This clonotype was found many times. The J gene is TRBJ2-7, the V gene TRBV30, with D unresolved. The CDR3 is 15 amino acids. Germline V gives CDR1 GTSNPN, CDR2 SVGIG (reference sequence). Trimming took 4 bases from V and 2 from J, leaving 18 bases between them. CDR3 in DNA: TGTGCCTGGACCCTCCGGCAGGACCCTCCCTACGAGCAGTACTTC. Amino acid sequence: CAWTLRQDPPYEQYF.

The sample holds many counts of this clonotype. The V call is TRBV2, the J call TRBJ1-1; 7 positions match TRBD1. The trim removed 6 bases at V and 10 bases at J, leaving 17 bases unmatched. Germline CDR1 SNHLY, CDR2 FYNNEI. The CDR3 runs to 15 residues. CDR3 sequence (DNA): TGTGCCAGCAGCCTTACCAGGGGGAAAAGACTTGGAGCTTTCTTT. It is translated as CASSLTRGKRLGAFF.

The V gene is TRBV3-1, the J gene TRBJ2-4, with D uncertain. The CDR3 contains 15 residues. CDR1 is LGHDT and CDR2 is YNNKEL in the germline V gene (reference sequence). V was pared by 1 base and J by 6 bases, with 13 bases between. As DNA, the CDR3 is TGTGCCAGCAGCCAAGGCCTAGGTCAGGCAAACATTCAGTACTTC. It yields the protein CASSQGLGQANIQYF. Together with reference TRBV3-1 and TRBJ2-4, the CDR3 gives the full variable domain: DTAVSQTPKYLVTQMGNDKSIKCEQNLGHDTMYWYKQDSKKFLKIMFSYNNKELIINETVPNRFSPKSPDKAHLNLHINSLELGDSAVYFCASSQGLGQANIQYFGAGTRLSVL.

This clonotype appeared a few times. The chain links TRBV20-1 to TRBJ1-2; weak D call: TRBD1 (5 bases). CDR1 DFQATT and CDR2 SNEGSKA come from the germline V gene (reference sequence). Between the trimmed V and J ends, which lost 6 bases and 4 bases, there was a span of 12 bases. The CDR3 totals 12 residues. The DNA of the CDR3 is TGCAGTGCCGGGGCACCCAGCTATGGCTACACCTTC. This codes for CSAGAPSYGYTF.

This clonotype was found many times. This sequence joins TRBV19 and TRBJ2-5; no firm D call. CDR1 is LNHDA, CDR2 SQIVND, per germline (reference sequence). The V and J ends lost 5 bases and 5 bases respectively, with 21 bases between them. The CDR3 sequence is 16 residues long. The CDR3 region has the DNA TGTGCCAGTAGTCCCCTCCTTTCTTGGGTAGGGGAGACCCAGTACTTC. Protein product: CASSPLLSWVGETQYF.

This clonotype has ten or more counts. V is TRBV6-1 and J is TRBJ2-7; D perhaps matches TRBD2 (6 bases). Trimming pared 8 bases from V and 2 bases from J, leaving 13 bases between. Looked up from germline, CDR1 is MNHNS and CDR2 is SASEGT. This CDR3 region has 13 residues. CDR3 DNA sequence: TGTGCCAGCCGGCCTAGCGTTACCTACGAGCAGTACTTC. Protein: CASRPSVTYEQYF.

This clonotype was picked up many times. The V gene is TRBV6-1, the J gene TRBJ2-5; a weak D match, TRBD2 (5 bases). This CDR3 has 15 amino acids. The V and J ends lost 4 bases and 5 bases respectively, with 17 bases between them. Germline V gene lookup returns CDR1 MNHNS and CDR2 SASEGT. Written as DNA, the CDR3 is TGTGCCAGCAGTGGCGGACTTCACCTTCGGGAGACCCAGTACTTC. Its protein is CASSGGLHLRETQYF.

This clonotype occurred a few times. The V call is TRBV11-2, the J call TRBJ1-6, with TRBD1 identical over 8 bases. J was trimmed by 8 bases and V by 5 bases; bases with no gene match: 5. The CDR3 runs 14 residues. Germline CDR1 and CDR2: SGHAT and FQNNGV. The CDR3 DNA follows: TGTGCCAGCAGCCCCGACAGGGGTGATTCACCCCTCCACTTT. This gives the protein CASSPDRGDSPLHF.

This clonotype was detected ten times or more. In nucleotides, the CDR3 is TGTGCCAGCAGCTTGAGCGGGGACAAGGGCTACGAGCAGTACTTC. It encodes CASSLSGDKGYEQYF. The chain combines TRBV7-2 with TRBJ2-7, with D maybe TRBD2 (7 bases). CDR3 length equals 15 residues. The V end was cut by 3 bases, the J end by 3 bases, with 15 bases between. From germline, CDR1 is SGHTA and CDR2 FQGNSA.

At least ten counts were recorded for this clonotype. The gene calls are TRBV12-3 or TRBV12-4 and TRBJ2-7; D is undetermined. The CDR3 consists of 12 residues. V lost 2 bases to trimming and J lost 6 bases, with 8 bases between them. CDR3 residues: CASSLWGSEQYF. In DNA, the CDR3 is TGTGCCAGCAGTTTATGGGGTAGCGAGCAGTACTTC.

This clonotype showed up many times. The J gene is TRBJ1-5, the V gene TRBV6-5, with D tentatively TRBD1 (6 bases). CDR1 and CDR2 from the germline V gene are MNHEY and SVGAGI. The CDR3 length is 16 residues. V shed 2 bases and J shed 0 bases, with 11 bases lying between them. DNA for the CDR3: TGTGCCAGCAGTTACGGACCAGGGGATAGCAATCAGCCCCAGCATTTT. This translates into CASSYGPGDSNQPQHF.

This clonotype was counted at least ten times. J is TRBJ2-5 and V is TRBV4-2, with D perhaps matching TRBD1 (6 bases). Deletions cut 5 bases from V and 5 bases from J, with 12 bases between. The V gene's germline CDR1 is LGHNA and CDR2 YNFKEQ. The CDR3 covers 13 residues. CDR3 in amino acids: CASSDRLSETQYF. The CDR3 DNA reads TGTGCCAGCAGCGACAGGCTTTCGGAGACCCAGTACTTC.

A few counts support this clonotype. The chain employs TRBV12-5 and TRBJ2-2; 10 bases fit TRBD1. V was clipped by 7 bases and J by 4 bases; unmatched bases: 15. The CDR3 loop spans 18 amino acids. Germline V gene data show CDR1 as LGHNT and CDR2 as FRNRAP. CDR3 in amino acids: CASATRAGTGVATGELFF. The CDR3 region has the DNA TGTGCTAGTGCCACCCGAGCCGGGACAGGGGTCGCCACCGGGGAGCTGTTTTTT.

This clonotype came up many times. The conserved closing phenylalanine or tryptophan is absent in this CDR3, likely reflecting a read error. The DNA is left out, because the CDR3 cannot be placed on it with certainty; the CDR3 is given as TCRdb lists it. The chain joins TRBV6-7 to TRBJ1-1. TRBV6-7 counts as an open reading frame of uncertain function. Both ends counted, the CDR3 spans 9 residues. The CDR3 loop is CASSYLGMG.

This clonotype was detected ten times or more. The rearrangement joins TRBV30 to TRBJ2-7; tentatively, D is TRBD2 (6 bases). CDR3 size: 18 residues. Germline V lookup: CDR1 GTSNPN, CDR2 SVGIG (reference sequence). The V end was cut by 1 base, the J end by 2 bases, with 24 bases between. This CDR3 reads CAWSAPLQRDWVTYEQYF. CDR3 DNA: TGTGCCTGGAGTGCCCCTCTGCAACGGGACTGGGTGACCTACGAGCAGTACTTC.

This clonotype was counted ten times or more. The J gene is TRBJ1-1, the V gene TRBV6-5; D not certain. Trimming shortened V by 6 bases and J by 1 base, and 6 bases separated the two germline ends. CDR1 and CDR2 (germline): MNHEY, SVGAGI. The CDR3 length is 12 residues. In DNA, the CDR3 is TGTGCCAGCAGATCACCGAACACTGAAGCTTTCTTT. As protein: CASRSPNTEAFF.

This clonotype was seen a handful of times. The chain has TRBV5-1 and TRBJ2-7; TRBD2 aligns across 11 bases. The CDR3 runs 14 residues. CDR1 is SGHRS and CDR2 is YFSETQ in the germline V gene. Trimming took 7 bases from V and 2 from J; bases not matched to a gene: 5. CDR3 nucleotides: TGCGCCAGCGGTAGCGGGAGGGAAACCTACGAGCAGTACTTC. Translation gives CASGSGRETYEQYF.

The sample holds a few counts of this clonotype. The rearrangement joins TRBV9 to TRBJ2-7; tentatively, D is TRBD2 (6 bases). The V end was cut by 1 base, the J end by 7 bases, with 15 bases between. Germline V gene data show CDR1 as SGDLS and CDR2 as YYNGEE. The CDR3 is 14 residues long. The CDR3 sequence: CASSVSPAGGEQYF. Here the CDR3 DNA reads TGTGCCAGCAGCGTAAGCCCGGCAGGAGGGGAGCAGTACTTC.

This clonotype occurred many times. The chain couples TRBV6-1 to TRBJ1-5; D remains ambiguous. The V gene lost 4 bases and the J gene lost 0 bases, with 10 bases spanning the gap. The CDR3 is made up of 15 amino acids. Germline CDR1 MNHNS, CDR2 SASEGT. The CDR3 nucleotides read TGTGCCAGCAGTGGCCCGGATTATAGCAATCAGCCCCAGCATTTT. Protein: CASSGPDYSNQPQHF.